This TCR beta chain was recorded in a study of blood T cell repertoires in COVID-19. Study-wide background: Acute-phase and convalescent COVID-19 samples originated in the United States, Italy and Spain.

This CDR3 comprises 15 residues. Trimming at V came to 6 bases and at J to 5 bases, leaving 5 bases not matched to a gene. Germline CDR1 and CDR2: MDHEN and SYDVKM. Clones were read by immunoSEQ multiplex PCR, and TCRdb kept only the in-frame ones, dropping some. The data hold just over 75,000 clones, with 84% observed a single time. This sequence joins TRBV28 and TRBJ1-6, with 9 positions matching TRBD1. The sample consisted of peripheral blood. The origin of this receptor is a middle-aged man with acute or convalescent COVID-19. The CDR3 spells CASRVGTGNNSPLHF. The CDR3 coding sequence is TGTGCCAGCAGGGTTGGGACAGGGAATAATTCACCCCTCCACTTT.